The 19 T cell receptor beta chains reported below all come from one sample, sequenced in a study of T cell changes during pregnancy in multiple sclerosis. TCRdb's table, derived via immunoSEQ multiplex PCR, lists solely in-frame clones and lacks some. The profile shows 35,000 to 45,000 clones, about 90% of them singletons. The sequenced sample was peripheral blood, obtained in the second trimester of pregnancy. The receptors originated from a female donor in good health, enrolled as a control in a pregnancy study.

The rearrangement joins TRBV5-1 to TRBJ2-1, with 9 bases fitting TRBD1. Germline trimming cut 0 bases from V and 8 bases from J; bases unmatched to any gene: 3. This CDR3 region has 14 residues. Per the germline V gene, CDR1 is SGHRS and CDR2 is YFSETQ. This CDR3 is CASSLGTGVDEQFF. The CDR3 DNA follows: TGCGCCAGCAGCTTGGGGACAGGGGTAGATGAGCAGTTCTTC.

This chain links TRBV7-2 with TRBJ1-2, with D possibly matching TRBD1 (6 bases). Trimming left V 1 base short and J 8 bases short, with 20 bases between. This CDR3 region has 16 residues. In germline, CDR1 is SGHTA, CDR2 FQGNSA. The CDR3 sequence is CASSLEGRGRMGGYTF. CDR3 DNA sequence: TGTGCCAGCAGCTTAGAAGGGCGGGGGCGCATGGGGGGCTACACCTTC.

The CDR3 loop is CASSLALDYEQFF. CDR3 nucleotide sequence: TGTGCCAGCAGCTTAGCTCTAGACTATGAGCAGTTCTTC. The rearrangement links TRBV7-7 to TRBJ2-1, with no clear D. Trimming stripped 0 bases from V and 8 bases from J, with 8 bases between. From germline, CDR1 is SSHAT and CDR2 FNYEAQ (reference sequence). The CDR3 is 13 amino acids.

This sequence joins TRBV5-1 and TRBJ2-1; D perhaps matches TRBD1 (6 bases). V dropped 4 bases and J dropped 3 bases, with 11 bases sitting between them. Germline CDR1 and CDR2: SGHRS and YFSETQ. The CDR3 sequence is 14 residues long. CDR3 protein: CASSDGQLYNEQFF. In DNA form, the CDR3 reads TGCGCCAGCAGCGACGGACAGCTCTACAATGAGCAGTTCTTC.

The rearrangement uses TRBV5-6 and TRBJ2-3; 7 bases line up with TRBD2. The CDR3 spans 15 residues. J gave up 5 bases and V 0 bases, and 6 bases lay outside the gene matches. Germline CDR1 SGHDT, CDR2 YYEEEE. This CDR3 reads CASSLVREWGDTQYF. DNA of the CDR3: TGTGCCAGCAGCTTGGTGCGGGAGTGGGGAGATACGCAGTATTTT.

The genes are TRBV5-4 and TRBJ1-1; perhaps TRBD1 as D (5 bases). V was shortened by 1 base and J by 11 bases, with 15 bases between the two germline ends. CDR3 length equals 13 residues. The germline V gene has CDR1 SGHNT and CDR2 YYREEE (reference sequence). The CDR3 protein is CASSLRGKSPAFF. The CDR3 DNA is TGTGCCAGCAGCTTGAGGGGCAAGAGTCCGGCTTTCTTT.

CDR3 in amino acids: CASGLPLRMETQYF. The CDR3 nucleotides are TGTGCTAGTGGTTTGCCTTTGAGGATGGAGACCCAGTACTTC. The chain employs TRBV12-5 and TRBJ2-5; D remains unclear. CDR1 is LGHNT and CDR2 is FRNRAP in the germline V gene. Deletions cut 2 bases from V and 5 bases from J, with 12 bases between. This CDR3 contains 14 residues.

The table lists this clone with a count of one. CDR3 DNA: TGTGCCTGGAGTGTTAGGGGGCAAGAGACCCAGTACTTC. The encoded protein is CAWSVRGQETQYF. The chain couples TRBV30 to TRBJ2-5; weak D call: TRBD1 (6 bases). Trimming left V 0 bases short and J 2 bases short, with 7 bases between. The germline gives CDR1 GTSNPN, CDR2 SVGIG (reference sequence). The length of the CDR3 is 13 residues.

V is TRBV27 and J is TRBJ2-7, with 12 positions matching TRBD2. After removal of 10 bases from V and 6 bases from J, the junction contained 16 bases not matched to a gene. The CDR3 is 16 amino acids. The germline V gene has CDR1 MNHEY and CDR2 SMNVEV (reference sequence). The CDR3 DNA reads TGTGCCACCGGGTCCCACTCTAGCGGGAGGGCAGGCGAGCAGTACTTC. It codes for CATGSHSSGRAGEQYF.

This clone occurred a few times. CDR3 protein: CASRGTSGRSGEDTQYF. In DNA form, the CDR3 reads TGCGCCAGCAGGGGAACTAGCGGGAGGTCTGGGGAAGATACGCAGTATTTT. The rearrangement joins TRBV10-1 to TRBJ2-3, with TRBD2 matching over 12 bases. J lost 5 bases, V lost 6 bases, and 12 bases had no gene match. Germline loops: CDR1 WNHNN, CDR2 SYGVQD (reference sequence). The length of the CDR3 is 17 residues.

This clone was counted a few times. The chain couples TRBV5-4 to TRBJ2-3; possible D gene TRBD2, 6 bases. The V gene's germline CDR1 is SGHNT and CDR2 YYREEE (reference sequence). V dropped 4 bases and J dropped 2 bases, with 11 bases sitting between them. CDR3 length equals 14 residues. CDR3 sequence: CASSPTSATDTQYF. The CDR3 coding sequence is TGTGCCAGCAGCCCGACTAGTGCCACAGATACGCAGTATTTT.

The chain employs TRBV7-9 and TRBJ1-1; D is uncertain. This CDR3 has 14 residues. The V gene lost 4 bases and the J gene lost 1 base, with 10 bases spanning the gap. Germline loops: CDR1 SEHNR, CDR2 FQNEAQ (reference sequence). CDR3 coding DNA: TGTGCCAGCAGCTACCCCCGGGAGAACACTGAAGCTTTCTTT. Protein: CASSYPRENTEAFF. The variable domain in full, with the rest retrieved from reference TRBV7-9 and TRBJ1-1, is DTGVSQNPRHKITKRGQNVTFRCDPISEHNRLYWYRQTLGQGPEFLTYFQNEAQLEKSRLLSDRFSAERPKGSFSTLEIQRTEQGDSAMYLCASSYPRENTEAFFGQGTRLTVV.

V gene TRBV5-4 combines with J gene TRBJ2-3; 8 bases align to TRBD2. CDR1 and CDR2 from the germline V gene are SGHNT and YYREEE (reference sequence). Trimming cost V 10 bases and J 1 base; bases outside gene matches: 11. CDR3 length: 15 amino acids. Written as DNA, the CDR3 is TGTGCCGGCTCCTCAGCGGGGGCCCGCACAGATACGCAGTATTTT. Its translation is CAGSSAGARTDTQYF.

This chain joins TRBV15 and TRBJ2-7; 9 bases agree with TRBD2. Germline trimming cut 1 base from V and 6 bases from J; bases unmatched to any gene: 10. The CDR3 extends over 16 amino acids. Germline V gene lookup returns CDR1 LNHNV and CDR2 YYDKDF (reference sequence). The CDR3, as DNA: TGTGCCACCAGCAGAGCCTCCGGGACTAGCCTTGGCGAGCAGTACTTC. Protein: CATSRASGTSLGEQYF. The entire variable domain, with the rest obtained from reference TRBV15 and TRBJ2-7, is as follows: DAMVIQNPRYQVTQFGKPVTLSCSQTLNHNVMYWYQQKSSQAPKLLFHYYDKDFNNEADTPDNFQSRRPNTSFCFLDIRSPGLGDTAMYLCATSRASGTSLGEQYFGPGTRLTVT.

Only a few counts were recorded for this clone. This chain connects TRBV30 to TRBJ1-1; 11 bases are a match to TRBD1. From germline, CDR1 is GTSNPN and CDR2 SVGIG (reference sequence). This CDR3 has 12 residues. J lost 12 bases, V lost 5 bases, and 8 bases had no gene match. CDR3 nucleotides: TGTGCCTGGGAGGACAGGGGGCTCCCGACTTTCTTT. Protein: CAWEDRGLPTFF. Full variable domain (missing parts from reference TRBV30 and TRBJ1-1): SQTIHQWPATLVQPVGSPLSLECTVEGTSNPNLYWYRQAAGRGLQLLFYSVGIGQISSEVPQNLSASRPQDRQFILSSKKLLLSDSGFYLCAWEDRGLPTFFGQGTRLTVV.

The rearrangement links TRBV18 to TRBJ1-4; D not resolved. The CDR3 covers 13 residues. Trimming took off 0 bases at V and 6 bases at J, with 5 bases between the two ends. The V gene's germline CDR1 is KGHSH and CDR2 LQKENI. CDR3 sequence reads: CASSPPSDEKLFF. The CDR3 region has the DNA TGTGCCAGCTCACCACCGAGTGATGAAAAACTGTTTTTT.

The chain links TRBV7-2 to TRBJ2-5, with a weak D call TRBD2 (5 bases). Trimming pared 4 bases from V and 2 bases from J, leaving 14 bases between. Germline-derived CDR1 and CDR2 are SGHTA and FQGNSA. The CDR3 is made up of 15 amino acids. As DNA, the CDR3 is TGTGCCAGCAGCTCCTGGGGAGCAGCGCAAGAGACCCAGTACTTC. This gives the protein CASSSWGAAQETQYF.

V gene TRBV6-5 combines with J gene TRBJ1-4; D possibly corresponds to TRBD1 (5 bases). Between the trimmed V and J ends, which lost 7 bases and 8 bases, there was a span of 20 bases. Germline CDR1 MNHEY, CDR2 SVGAGI. This CDR3 comprises 15 residues. CDR3 protein: CASKYQGYKDEKLFF. The CDR3 DNA reads as TGTGCCAGCAAGTATCAGGGTTATAAAGACGAAAAACTGTTTTTT.

The genes are TRBV28 and TRBJ1-1; D gene unclear. Looked up from germline, CDR1 is MDHEN and CDR2 is SYDVKM. Trimming pared 3 bases from V and 4 bases from J, leaving 15 bases between. The CDR3 spans 15 residues. The CDR3 DNA is TGTGCCAGCAGTTTCGGCGGAAGACCGGCCACTGAAGCTTTCTTT. Its translation: CASSFGGRPATEAFF.